A single sample gave rise to the 9 T cell receptor beta chains below, sequenced in a study of vaccination and CD4 T cells after COVID-19. The antigens of these receptors remain unknown. The Oncomine TCR Beta short-read assay sequenced DNA from cultured CD4+ T cells. TCRdb reprocessed the PCR reads via MiXCR and lists one record per CDR3 protein. Seen here are 20,000 to 25,000 distinct CDR3 sequences, about 40% observed once, and the top ten hold 5%. The treatment was: approximately nine-day PBMC culture with coronavirus spike peptide pools or control peptides (ViraFEST assay). This material consisted of CD4+ T cells from blood, cultured in vitro, taken before SARS-CoV-2 vaccination. These receptors were collected from a human donor who had recovered from COVID-19.

The CDR3 coding sequence is TGTGCCAGCAGATCGGACAGGGCGGGCAATGAGCAGTTCTTC. It encodes CASRSDRAGNEQFF. The chain employs TRBV25-1 and TRBJ2-1; the match to TRBD1 covers 8 bases. V shed 6 bases and J 6 bases; nucleotides not matched to a gene: 7. The length of the CDR3 is 14 residues. The V gene's germline CDR1 is MGHDK and CDR2 SYGVNS.

This clonotype was recorded a few times. The chain uses TRBV7-9 and TRBJ1-6; the match to TRBD1 covers 10 bases. The germline V gene encodes CDR1 SEHNR and CDR2 FQNEAQ (reference sequence). With 4 bases clipped from V and 6 bases from J, the junction kept 6 bases outside the gene matches. The CDR3 extends over 16 amino acids. CDR3 DNA: TGTGCCAGCAGCTCAAACCGGGACAGGGGTAATTCACCCCTCCACTTT. This gives the protein CASSSNRDRGNSPLHF.

Here the CDR3 DNA reads TGTGCCAGCAGTGTTCCGGGACAGGGGGCGCTGGATACGCAGTATTTT. Its protein product is CASSVPGQGALDTQYF. This chain joins TRBV6-1 and TRBJ2-3, with 12 nucleotides matching TRBD1. The CDR3 loop spans 16 amino acids. Germline CDR1 and CDR2: MNHNS and SASEGT. J lost 6 bases, V lost 4 bases, and 8 bases had no gene match.

The rearrangement uses TRBV30 and TRBJ1-2; no clear D gene. CDR1 and CDR2 (germline): GTSNPN, SVGIG (reference sequence). V gave up 4 bases and J gave up 2 bases, with 11 bases separating them. The CDR3 is 13 residues long. Here the CDR3 DNA reads TGTGCCTGGATTGCGGGGATGAACTATGGCTACACCTTC. Protein: CAWIAGMNYGYTF. Together with reference TRBV30 and TRBJ1-2, the CDR3 gives the full variable domain: SQTIHQWPATLVQPVGSPLSLECTVEGTSNPNLYWYRQAAGRGLQLLFYSVGIGQISSEVPQNLSASRPQDRQFILSSKKLLLSDSGFYLCAWIAGMNYGYTFGSGTRLTVV.

The J gene is TRBJ1-5, the V gene TRBV7-2, with D uncertain. The CDR3 extends over 13 amino acids. Germline assignment: CDR1 SGHTA and CDR2 FQGNSA. V lost 5 bases to trimming and J lost 7 bases, with 12 bases between them. The CDR3 spells CASSERAAQPQHF. DNA for the CDR3: TGTGCCAGCAGCGAGAGGGCAGCCCAGCCCCAGCATTTT.

This clonotype was observed a handful of times. This chain joins TRBV15 and TRBJ2-3; D uncertain. The germline V gene encodes CDR1 LNHNV and CDR2 YYDKDF (reference sequence). CDR3 length: 13 residues. Trimming cost V 0 bases and J 3 bases, with 4 bases left between them. The CDR3 loop reads CATSRDSTDTQYF. The DNA of the CDR3 is TGTGCCACCAGCAGAGATAGTACAGATACGCAGTATTTT.

The rearrangement uses TRBV7-2 and TRBJ2-7; no clear D. The V and J ends lost 3 bases and 0 bases respectively, with 24 bases between them. This CDR3 has 19 residues. CDR1 and CDR2 from the germline V gene are SGHTA and FQGNSA. The CDR3 nucleotides are TGTGCCAGCAGCTTCGGGCCGGCTGGGCGGACCCGCGACTCCTACGAGCAGTACTTC. Amino acid sequence: CASSFGPAGRTRDSYEQYF.

This clonotype was counted a few times. This sequence joins TRBV14 and TRBJ2-5, with TRBD2 identical over 10 bases. Germline V CDR1 and CDR2: SGHDN, FVKESK. The CDR3 loop spans 17 amino acids. V trimming: 2 bases; J trimming: 2 bases; junction bases outside the gene matches: 8. The CDR3 here is CASSQLKTSGVQETQYF. DNA of the CDR3: TGTGCCAGCAGCCAACTGAAAACTAGCGGGGTACAAGAGACCCAGTACTTC.

This chain joins TRBV6-5 and TRBJ2-1, with D possibly being TRBD1 (6 bases). Trimming pared 1 base from V and 1 base from J, leaving 14 bases between. CDR1 and CDR2 from the germline V gene are MNHEY and SVGAGI. This CDR3 is 17 amino acids long. CDR3 region: CASSYLGQGRSYNEQFF. The CDR3 DNA reads TGTGCCAGCAGTTACTTGGGACAAGGGCGATCCTACAATGAGCAGTTCTTC.